Presented here are 19 T cell receptor beta chains from one specimen sequenced in a study of regulatory T cells in long-lasting Graves disease. Stated time point: persistent/refractory GD, antithyroid drugs over 5 years with positive TRAb. PBMC-extracted RNA yielded the TCR library. To make TCR beta libraries, researchers used iRepertoire HTBI primers and Arm-PCR of CDR3 regions. TCRdb called the multiplex PCR reads again in MiXCR, with one record for every CDR3 protein. The sample consists of approximately 400,000 distinct CDR3 sequences, around 23% of them appearing once. Sequenced here: peripheral blood mononuclear cells (PBMCs), sampled when the disease was refractory, from a patient treated with antithyroid drugs. These receptors all stem from a woman in her thirties or forties with Graves disease.

This clonotype was observed many times. The V gene is TRBV7-2, the J gene TRBJ1-5; 7 nucleotides match TRBD1. CDR3 size: 15 residues. Germline trimming cut 2 bases from V and 3 bases from J; bases unmatched to any gene: 4. Germline-derived CDR1 and CDR2 are SGHTA and FQGNSA. CDR3 sequence reads: CASSLLGQNNQPQHF. The CDR3 nucleotides are TGTGCCAGCAGCTTACTGGGACAGAACAATCAGCCCCAGCATTTT.

This clonotype has a count of ten or more. The genes are TRBV11-2 and TRBJ1-1; D is ambiguous. The CDR3 is made up of 15 amino acids. Germline CDR1 SGHAT, CDR2 FQNNGV. Trimming pared 2 bases from V and 1 base from J, leaving 11 bases between. DNA of the CDR3: TGTGCCAGCAGCTTAAGATCCGGGAAGAACACTGAAGCTTTCTTT. It is translated as CASSLRSGKNTEAFF.

In its sample, this clonotype was seen a few times. The V and J genes are TRBV28 and TRBJ2-7; TRBD2 matches 10 bases. The V segment lost 7 bases and the J segment 4 bases; nucleotides outside the gene matches: 10. The CDR3 runs 15 residues. The germline V gene has CDR1 MDHEN and CDR2 SYDVKM. CDR3 loop: CASKFQTSGIYEQYF. DNA for the CDR3: TGTGCCAGCAAGTTCCAAACTAGCGGGATTTACGAGCAGTACTTC.

The sample holds a few counts of this clonotype. This chain uses TRBV7-3 with TRBJ1-1; a possible D gene is TRBD1 (5 bases). Trimming removed 6 bases at V and 0 bases at J, with 11 bases between. Germline V CDR1 and CDR2: SGHTA, FQGTGA. The CDR3 has 14 residues. The CDR3 DNA follows: TGTGCCAGCAGTACAGGTTATATGAACACTGAAGCTTTCTTT. This gives the protein CASSTGYMNTEAFF. The entire variable domain, with the rest obtained from reference TRBV7-3 and TRBJ1-1, is as follows: GAGVSQTPSNKVTEKGKYVELRCDPISGHTALYWYRQSLGQGPEFLIYFQGTGAADDSGLPNDRFFAVRPEGSVSTLKIQRTERGDSAVYLCASSTGYMNTEAFFGQGTRLTVV.

This chain joins TRBV7-2 and TRBJ2-1, with TRBD2 matching over 8 bases. Trimming cost V 5 bases and J 1 base; bases outside gene matches: 13. CDR3 size: 18 residues. In germline, CDR1 is SGHTA, CDR2 FQGNSA. The CDR3 is CASSPTSGTSPSYNEQFF. DNA for the CDR3: TGTGCCAGCAGCCCCACATCCGGGACTAGTCCGTCCTACAATGAGCAGTTCTTC.

This clonotype has a handful of counts. The rearrangement links TRBV28 to TRBJ2-1; no clear D gene. The germline V gene has CDR1 MDHEN and CDR2 SYDVKM. This CDR3 is 13 amino acids long. V lost 4 bases and J 6 bases, leaving 10 bases between the germline ends. The CDR3 nucleotides read TGTGCCAGCAGTTCCCCATATACCAATGAGCAGTTCTTC. Its protein is CASSSPYTNEQFF.

This clonotype was observed many times. V is TRBV28 and J is TRBJ2-7; 7 bases are shared with TRBD2. The CDR3 runs to 17 residues. Per the germline V gene, CDR1 is MDHEN and CDR2 is SYDVKM. V lost 3 bases to trimming and J lost 4 bases; unmatched junction nucleotides: 15. The CDR3, as DNA: TGTGCCAGCAGTTTTGCGGTTCGCGGGAGTGGTAGGTACGAGCAGTACTTC. Protein sequence: CASSFAVRGSGRYEQYF.

This clonotype was observed many times. The V and J genes are TRBV28 and TRBJ2-3, with D unclear. Germline-derived CDR1 and CDR2 are MDHEN and SYDVKM. Trimming removed 6 bases from V and 0 bases from J, with 4 bases in between. The CDR3 spans 12 residues. This CDR3 is CASSPSTDTQYF. CDR3 DNA sequence: TGTGCCAGCAGCCCTAGCACAGATACGCAGTATTTT.

This clonotype was seen a few times. V is TRBV6-2 or TRBV6-3 and J is TRBJ1-1, with a possible D match to TRBD1 (5 bases). The germline CDR1 and CDR2 sequences are MNHEY and SVGEGT. The CDR3 runs to 14 residues. V was pared by 2 bases and J by 6 bases, with 13 bases between. The CDR3 nucleotides read TGTGCCAGCAGTTACCTTCCCAGGGCCCCTGAAGCTTTCTTT. Residues: CASSYLPRAPEAFF.

The chain uses TRBV12-3 or TRBV12-4 and TRBJ2-2, with a weak D call TRBD2 (5 bases). The CDR3 has 14 residues. Trimming cost V 2 bases and J 5 bases, with 9 bases left between them. The DNA of the CDR3 is TGTGCCAGCAGTTTATTCCGGAGGACCGGGGAGCTGTTTTTT. Translated, it gives CASSLFRRTGELFF.

This clonotype has ten or more counts. This chain joins TRBV28 and TRBJ2-5; 13 bases match TRBD2. Germline lookup yields CDR1 MDHEN and CDR2 SYDVKM. This CDR3 region has 16 residues. Germline trimming cut 0 bases from V and 5 bases from J; bases unmatched to any gene: 3. CDR3 amino acids: CASSLWTSGRKETQYF. The CDR3 DNA sequence: TGTGCCAGCAGTTTATGGACTAGCGGGAGGAAGGAGACCCAGTACTTC.

This clonotype was counted only a few times. CDR3 coding DNA: TGTGCCAGCGCAACTAGCGGCGACAATGAGCAGTTCTTC. Translated: CASATSGDNEQFF. The rearrangement links TRBV28 to TRBJ2-1; 8 bases fit TRBD2. Germline values: CDR1 MDHEN, CDR2 SYDVKM. V trimming: 8 bases; J trimming: 5 bases; junction bases outside the gene matches: 5. The CDR3 has 13 residues.

In this sample, this clonotype turned up many times. This chain uses TRBV19 with TRBJ1-5, with 7 bases aligning to TRBD1. Germline-derived CDR1 and CDR2 are LNHDA and SQIVND (reference sequence). V trimming: 10 bases; J trimming: 5 bases; junction bases outside the gene matches: 5. The CDR3 has 12 amino acids. The CDR3, as DNA: TGTGCCACCAGACAGGGTTATCAGCCCCAGCATTTT. Translated, it gives CATRQGYQPQHF.

In its sample, this clonotype was seen many times. This rearrangement joins TRBV6-1 to TRBJ1-5, with 8 bases matching TRBD1. This CDR3 contains 17 residues. The germline V gene has CDR1 MNHNS and CDR2 SASEGT. Germline trimming cut 1 base from V and 1 base from J; bases unmatched to any gene: 6. The CDR3, as DNA: TGTGCCAGCAGTGAAGTATACAGGGGGTTGAGCAATCAGCCCCAGCATTTT. Translation: CASSEVYRGLSNQPQHF.

Comment on this clonotype: The junction does not match germline at one end; this may be a read error. The genes are TRBV27 and TRBJ2-5, with D possibly being TRBD1 (5 bases). This CDR3 spans 15 amino acids. Per germline, CDR1 MNHEY and CDR2 SMNVEV (reference sequence). The CDR3 region has the DNA TGTGTCAGCAGTGCGACAGAAACTAATCCGGAGACCCAGTACTTC. Translated, it gives CVSSATETNPETQYF.

This clonotype has at least ten counts. The chain has TRBV28 and TRBJ2-7; D remains ambiguous. The CDR3 length is 12 residues. CDR1 and CDR2 from the germline V gene are MDHEN and SYDVKM. Trimming pared 2 bases from V and 2 bases from J, leaving 4 bases between. In DNA form, the CDR3 reads TGTGCCAGCAGTTTAAGTGCCTACGAGCAGTACTTC. It yields the protein CASSLSAYEQYF. The full variable domain, rest sourced from reference TRBV28 and TRBJ2-7, is DVKVTQSSRYLVKRTGEKVFLECVQDMDHENMFWYRQDPGLGLRLIYFSYDVKMKEKGDIPEGYSVSREKKERFSLILESASTNQTSMYLCASSLSAYEQYFGPGTRLTVT.

This clonotype was detected only once. The V call is TRBV4-1, the J call TRBJ2-7; maybe TRBD2 (5 bases). There are 13 residues in the CDR3. In germline, CDR1 is MGHRA, CDR2 YSYEKL. V gave up 4 bases and J gave up 7 bases, with 14 bases separating them. In DNA form, the CDR3 reads TGCGCCAGCAGCCTTGGTCCAGCGGAAGAGCAGTACTTC. It encodes CASSLGPAEEQYF.

The V call is TRBV15, the J call TRBJ1-4, with 11 bases matching TRBD1. V lost 5 bases, J lost 6 bases, and 5 bases stayed unmatched. The CDR3 runs 15 residues. Per the germline V gene, CDR1 is LNHNV and CDR2 is YYDKDF (reference sequence). The CDR3 is CATSPDRGRDEKLFF. CDR3 nucleotide sequence: TGTGCCACCAGCCCGGACAGGGGGCGCGATGAAAAACTGTTTTTT. The variable domain in full, completed from reference TRBV15 and TRBJ1-4, reads DAMVIQNPRYQVTQFGKPVTLSCSQTLNHNVMYWYQQKSSQAPKLLFHYYDKDFNNEADTPDNFQSRRPNTSFCFLDIRSPGLGDTAMYLCATSPDRGRDEKLFFGSGTQLSVL.

The rearrangement joins TRBV10-3 to TRBJ1-1, with D uncertain. CDR1 is ENHRY, CDR2 SYGVKD, per germline. Trimming took off 6 bases at V and 3 bases at J, with 23 bases between the two ends. The CDR3 is made up of 17 amino acids. CDR3 residues: CAISLLDPGRTHTEAFF. The CDR3 DNA follows: TGTGCCATCAGCTTACTCGACCCAGGAAGAACGCACACTGAAGCTTTCTTT.